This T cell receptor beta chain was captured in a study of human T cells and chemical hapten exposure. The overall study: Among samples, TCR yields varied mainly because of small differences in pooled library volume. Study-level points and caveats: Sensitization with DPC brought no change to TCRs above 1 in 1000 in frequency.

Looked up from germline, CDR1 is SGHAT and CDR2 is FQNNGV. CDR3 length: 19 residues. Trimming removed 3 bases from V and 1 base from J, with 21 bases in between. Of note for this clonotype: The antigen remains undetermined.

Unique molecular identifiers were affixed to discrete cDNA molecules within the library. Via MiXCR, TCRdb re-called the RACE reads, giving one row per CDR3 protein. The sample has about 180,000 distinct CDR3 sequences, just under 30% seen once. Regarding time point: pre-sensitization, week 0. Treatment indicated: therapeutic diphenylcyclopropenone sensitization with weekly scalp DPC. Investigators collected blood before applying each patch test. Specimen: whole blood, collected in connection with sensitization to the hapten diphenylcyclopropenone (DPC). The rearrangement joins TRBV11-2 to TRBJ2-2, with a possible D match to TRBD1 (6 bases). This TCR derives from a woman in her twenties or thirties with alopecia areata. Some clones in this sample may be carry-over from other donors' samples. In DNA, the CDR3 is TGTGCCAGCAGCTTCAAGGGGTGGGGGCTAGACAAGAACACCGGGGAGCTGTTTTTT. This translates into CASSFKGWGLDKNTGELFF.